This is a list of T cell receptor beta chains from one sample in a study of blood T cell repertoires in COVID-19. The table came from immunoSEQ multiplex PCR; TCRdb's copy has only in-frame clones and leaves some out. The repertoire has around 86,000 clones, 80% to 90% of them found once; the top ten carry about 5%. The sample was peripheral blood. The receptors shown here come from a woman older than 75 with acute or convalescent COVID-19. Both conserved end residues are part of each CDR3. Size tells how often a clone was seen (once, few, many) or the class of an expanded clone, and some rows leave it out.

>NA|TRBV6-2/TRBV6-3|TRBJ2-7
CASSRLGQTYEQYF
>few|TRBV6-5|TRBJ1-5
CASSSSRGGRQPQHF
>NA|TRBV10-3|TRBJ1-5
CAISDGTGLQPQHF
>few|TRBV6-2/TRBV6-3|TRBJ1-1
CASSPSGAEAFF
>NA|TRBV3-1/TRBV3-2|TRBJ2-7
CASSPAGGPAYEQYF
>once|TRBV5-5|TRBJ1-1
CASSLGGRGEAFF
>NA|TRBV12-5|TRBJ1-6
CASGPDSSYNSPLHF
>NA|TRBV7-9|TRBJ1-2
CASSLARGGGLDGYTF
>few|TRBV19|TRBJ1-2
CASSIWKQGVDGYTF
>once|TRBV2|TRBJ1-5
CASRDGGNQPQHF
>NA|TRBV30|TRBJ1-1
CACRDRGVGNTEAFF
>NA|TRBV19|TRBJ1-5
CASSVQGRDQPQHF
>NA|TRBV18|TRBJ2-5
CASSHGTGRETQYF
>NA|TRBV7-2|TRBJ2-7
CASSLAWGGGAKEQYF
>NA|TRBV5-1|TRBJ2-7
CASSQLAGKGYEQYF
>NA|TRBV27|TRBJ2-2
CASRQGVVTGELFF
>NA|TRBV4-2|TRBJ2-3
CASSRSGSGSTDTQYF
>NA|TRBV7-3|TRBJ2-1
CASSSPGLAGNNEQFF
>NA|TRBV9|TRBJ2-3
CASSGVSRDSRDTQYF
>NA|TRBV5-4|TRBJ2-3
CASSLVAGGRTDTQYF
>NA|TRBV30|TRBJ1-1
CAWSARQAILNTEAFF
>NA|TRBV4-2|TRBJ1-2
CASSHQGNGYTF
>NA|TRBV30|TRBJ1-3
CAWRFSGNTIYF
>NA|TRBV5-1|TRBJ2-7
CASTRGPGGAGEQYF
>NA|TRBV3-1/TRBV3-2|TRBJ1-2
CASSPRAGGYYGYTF
>NA|TRBV10-3|TRBJ2-3
CAISESRTSGGTQYF
>NA|TRBV14|TRBJ1-2
CASSQVAGWNYGYTF
>NA|TRBV19|TRBJ2-7
CASSKRGGTGNYEQYF
>NA|TRBV12-3/TRBV12-4|TRBJ1-4
CASRYTEGEKLFF
>NA|TRBV6-5|TRBJ2-3
CASRPSGGATDTQYF
>NA|TRBV6-5|TRBJ1-1
CASSYSAANTEAFF
>once|TRBV5-1|TRBJ1-1
CASSLASRSAEAFF
>NA|TRBV2|TRBJ2-3
CASRRGYGDTQYF
>NA|TRBV7-2|TRBJ1-1
CASRPQGGGVSEAFF
>NA|TRBV5-5|TRBJ2-7
CASSLYETAYEQYF
>NA|TRBV18|TRBJ2-1
CASSPKRESGNEQFF
>NA|TRBV9|TRBJ2-1
CASSVGGGEQFF
>NA|TRBV30|TRBJ1-1
CAWSAGQGQEAFF
>NA|TRBV5-1|TRBJ2-3
CASSPGQGPDTQYF
>NA|TRBV2|TRBJ2-3
CASRGQGAPGDTQYF
>once|TRBV2|TRBJ2-2
CASGGTSGGYTGELFF
>NA|TRBV9|TRBJ1-4
CASSPQGTGYEKLFF
>NA|TRBV11-2|TRBJ1-2
CASSLRGTGIYGHTF
>NA|TRBV30|TRBJ2-7
CAWSVRIGLGADEQYF
>once|TRBV12-3/TRBV12-4|TRBJ1-2
CASMYLRGSGYTF
>NA|TRBV3-1/TRBV3-2|TRBJ1-2
CASSRKTANYGYTF
>NA|TRBV18|TRBJ2-3
CASSFRTSGSTDTQYF
>NA|TRBV19|TRBJ1-5
CASIGQAGQPQHF
>NA|TRBV7-2|TRBJ2-1
CASSLKRGQPGTTTGEQFF
>NA|TRBV19|TRBJ2-1
CASSAAGGGGEQFF
>NA|TRBV7-2|TRBJ2-7
CASSDRRLSSYEQYF
>NA|TRBV5-1|TRBJ1-1
CASSRSGTVNTEAFF